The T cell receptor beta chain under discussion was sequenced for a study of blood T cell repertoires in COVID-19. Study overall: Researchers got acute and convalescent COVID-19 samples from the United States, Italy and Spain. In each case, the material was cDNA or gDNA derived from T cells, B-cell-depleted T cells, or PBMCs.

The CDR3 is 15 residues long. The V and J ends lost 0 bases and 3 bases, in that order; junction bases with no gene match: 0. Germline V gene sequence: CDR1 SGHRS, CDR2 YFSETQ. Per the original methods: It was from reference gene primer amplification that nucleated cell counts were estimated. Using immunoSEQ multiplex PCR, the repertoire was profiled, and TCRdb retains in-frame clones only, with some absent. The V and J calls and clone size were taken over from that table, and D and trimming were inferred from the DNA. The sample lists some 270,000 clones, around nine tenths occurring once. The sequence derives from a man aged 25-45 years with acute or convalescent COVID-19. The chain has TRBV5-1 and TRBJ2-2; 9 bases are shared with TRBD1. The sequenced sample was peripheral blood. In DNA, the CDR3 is TGCGCCAGCAGCTTGGACAGGGGGCACACCGGGGAGCTGTTTTTT. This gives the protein CASSLDRGHTGELFF.